A selection of T cell receptor beta chains follows, all from one sample in a study of PD-L1 blockade in urothelial cancer. The repertoire was sequenced with immunoSEQ multiplex PCR; TCRdb's copy has only in-frame clones and lacks some. The sample holds roughly 100,000 clones; roughly 90% are singletons and the top ten take more than 0.85%. The sequenced sample was PBMCs, obtained around atezolizumab (anti-PD-L1) treatment. The source of these receptors is a woman aged 80 or over with urothelial cancer. The CDR3 runs from the conserved cysteine through the conserved F or W.

TRBV28	CASSGTNYEQYF
TRBV7-9	CASSLRGWGTEAFF
TRBV7-9	CASTSRRGDEQFF
TRBV7-9	CASSFPVVAGANEQFF
TRBV29-1	CSVALGTGNGYTF
TRBV4-2	CASSQGGTGDPHTQYF
TRBV29-1	CSITSGRYEQYF
TRBV5-4	CASSSRLAGGIPNEQFF
TRBV5-8	CASSFRGGAWGNQPQHF
TRBV29-1	CSVRDRGFYGYTF
TRBV11-2	CASSSDGTRSYNEQFF
TRBV25-1	CASSDEQANMNTEAFF
TRBV15	CATSRARQGSRDGYTF
TRBV5-1	CASSLAEQAHYGYTF
TRBV19	CASSIDRDSLSEQYF
TRBV5-4	CASSLAGLGEQFF
TRBV29-1	CSVEDLQGTNTGELFF
TRBV7-5	CVRSFRLTLAYEQYF
TRBV14	CASSRDLTGGNTEAFF
TRBV5-1	CASSLVGDRVYEQYF
TRBV7-3	CASSRDSSSYNEQFF
TRBV5-1	CASSGAGTGANTEAFF
TRBV13	CASTWDRGRVVNTEAFF
TRBV15	CATSKGPGTSGRTDTQYF
TRBV30	CAWSKGDGANVLTF
TRBV9	CASSVVEGFTGKAFF
TRBV27	CASSLSSGTYEQYF